Below, 17 T cell receptor beta chains from the same sample are listed, as sequenced in a study of brain T cells in children with intractable seizures. Clones were read by immunoSEQ multiplex PCR, and TCRdb kept only the in-frame ones, dropping some. This sample has about 120,000 clones, with roughly 94% found just once. The sample here was peripheral blood, taken at surgery. The receptors were gathered from a boy in the first two years of life with hemimegalencephaly and intractable seizures.

The V call is TRBV27, the J call TRBJ2-3; 9 bases agree with TRBD2. CDR1 and CDR2 (germline): MNHEY, SMNVEV (reference sequence). V lost 4 bases, J lost 1 base, and 9 bases stayed unmatched. The CDR3 has 17 amino acids. The CDR3 is CASSSLVAGVGTDTQYF. The CDR3 DNA sequence: TGTGCCAGCAGTTCCCTGGTAGCGGGAGTGGGCACAGATACGCAGTATTTT.

The chain uses TRBV5-4 and TRBJ2-3, with no clear D. The germline CDR1 and CDR2 sequences are SGHNT and YYREEE (reference sequence). V shed 4 bases and J shed 0 bases, with 9 bases lying between them. This CDR3 contains 14 residues. The CDR3 sequence is CASSRWSSTDTQYF. CDR3 in DNA: TGTGCCAGCAGCCGCTGGAGTAGCACAGATACGCAGTATTTT.

In its sample, this clone was seen once. The J gene is TRBJ2-5, the V gene TRBV20-1; D is uncertain. The V gene lost 3 bases and the J gene lost 1 base, with 18 bases spanning the gap. From germline, CDR1 is DFQATT and CDR2 SNEGSKA (reference sequence). There are 16 residues in the CDR3. The CDR3 spells CSASGFPLRVQETQYF. In DNA form, the CDR3 reads TGCAGTGCTAGTGGTTTCCCCCTCCGGGTCCAAGAGACCCAGTACTTC.

V and J are TRBV23-1 and TRBJ2-7; 9 positions agree with TRBD2. TRBV23-1 is an open reading frame whose function is uncertain. The CDR3 extends over 15 amino acids. After removal of 0 bases from V and 6 bases from J, the junction contained 6 bases not matched to a gene. The CDR3 nucleotides are TGCGCCAGCAGTCAATCCCCGGGTAGCGGGAGCGAGCAGTACTTC. Encoded protein: CASSQSPGSGSEQYF.

This clone was detected only a few times. The chain uses TRBV6-5 and TRBJ2-1; either TRBD1 or TRBD2 may supply D (5 bases each). Germline assignment: CDR1 MNHEY and CDR2 SVGAGI. The CDR3 has 14 residues. Trimming cost V 6 bases and J 9 bases, with 18 bases left between them. In DNA form, the CDR3 reads TGTGCCAGCAGCACCGGGACCCCTCGCAGTGAGCAGTTCTTC. This codes for CASSTGTPRSEQFF.

The chain is built from TRBV14 and TRBJ2-5, with D uncertain. V lost 3 bases and J 4 bases, leaving 3 bases between the germline ends. Germline loops: CDR1 SGHDN, CDR2 FVKESK. The CDR3 runs to 11 residues. In DNA form, the CDR3 reads TGTGCCAGCAGCCACGCAGAGACCCAGTACTTC. Translation gives CASSHAETQYF.

The chain uses TRBV10-1 and TRBJ2-1, with 8 nucleotides matching TRBD1. CDR1 and CDR2 from the germline V gene are WNHNN and SYGVQD (reference sequence). The CDR3 sequence is 14 residues long. With V trimmed by 4 bases and J by 10 bases, 9 bases remained unmatched. The CDR3 DNA reads as TGCGCCAGCAGTGGACGGACAGGGCTGGACGAGCAGTTCTTC. Amino acids: CASSGRTGLDEQFF.

This sequence joins TRBV15 and TRBJ1-6; D call uncertain. V lost 3 bases and J 12 bases, leaving 3 bases between the germline ends. This CDR3 comprises 10 residues. Per the germline V gene, CDR1 is LNHNV and CDR2 is YYDKDF (reference sequence). The CDR3 region is CATSSVPLHF. The DNA for the CDR3 is TGTGCCACCAGCAGCGTACCCCTCCACTTT.

This chain connects TRBV7-6 to TRBJ1-1; TRBD1 matches at 8 bases. Germline lookup yields CDR1 SGHVS and CDR2 FNYEAQ. V shed 6 bases, J shed 4 bases, and the junction held 4 bases outside the gene matches. The CDR3 is 13 residues long. The DNA of the CDR3 is TGTGCCAGCAGGCAAACAGGGGGCACTGAAGCTTTCTTT. It yields the protein CASRQTGGTEAFF. Variable domain in full (rest from reference TRBV7-6 and TRBJ1-1): GAGVSQSPRYKVTKRGQDVALRCDPISGHVSLYWYRQALGQGPEFLTYFNYEAQQDKSGLPNDRFSAERPEGSISTLTIQRTEQRDSAMYRCASRQTGGTEAFFGQGTRLTVV.

V usage is TRBV5-1 and J usage is TRBJ1-2, with D tentatively TRBD1 (5 bases). This CDR3 is 14 amino acids long. V lost 4 bases, J lost 5 bases, and 15 bases lay in between. Per the germline V gene, CDR1 is SGHRS and CDR2 is YFSETQ. The CDR3 region is CASSPRDGSYGYTF. DNA of the CDR3: TGCGCCAGCAGCCCCAGGGACGGTTCTTATGGCTACACCTTC.

V is TRBV11-2 and J is TRBJ2-3; TRBD2 agrees at 8 bases. The length of the CDR3 is 16 residues. Germline CDR1 and CDR2: SGHAT and FQNNGV. Germline trimming cut 5 bases from V and 3 bases from J; bases unmatched to any gene: 10. The CDR3 reads CASSQEGGRITDTQYF. The CDR3 DNA reads TGTGCCAGCAGCCAGGAAGGCGGGAGGATAACAGATACGCAGTATTTT.

The chain uses TRBV4-2 and TRBJ2-4; D uncertain. V lost 1 base to trimming and J lost 0 bases, with 4 bases between them. The CDR3 length is 14 residues. Germline V lookup: CDR1 LGHNA, CDR2 YNFKEQ. CDR3 DNA: TGTGCCAGCAGCCAAGCGCTAGCCAAAAACATTCAGTACTTC. This codes for CASSQALAKNIQYF.

The rearrangement uses TRBV12-5 and TRBJ2-1; tentative D call: TRBD2 (6 bases). This CDR3 has 16 residues. The germline CDR1 and CDR2 sequences are LGHNT and FRNRAP. V dropped 0 bases and J dropped 7 bases, with 16 bases sitting between them. CDR3 region: CASGLVGKGRLNEQFF. CDR3 in DNA: TGTGCTAGTGGTTTGGTAGGTAAGGGGAGGTTGAATGAGCAGTTCTTC.

With respect to this clone: At one end, the junction sequence differs from germline, possibly due to a read error. The chain uses TRBV28 and TRBJ2-5; 12 nucleotides agree with TRBD1. Germline CDR1 MDHEN, CDR2 SYDVKM. The CDR3 spans 16 residues. The CDR3 sequence: CASCFGDRGPGETQYF. CDR3 sequence (DNA): TGTGCCAGCTGTTTCGGGGACAGGGGGCCGGGGGAGACCCAGTACTTC.

The rearrangement links TRBV7-9 to TRBJ2-7, with D hard to call. The CDR3 is 11 residues long. V was clipped by 1 base and J by 5 bases, with 3 bases between them. CDR1 is SEHNR, CDR2 FQNEAQ, per germline (reference sequence). The CDR3 region has the DNA TGTGCCAGCAGCTTAGATCACGAGCAGTACTTC. It codes for CASSLDHEQYF.

The V call is TRBV7-9, the J call TRBJ2-4; D uncertain. This CDR3 region has 14 residues. Trimming removed 1 base at V and 0 bases at J, with 4 bases between. Germline loops: CDR1 SEHNR, CDR2 FQNEAQ (reference sequence). CDR3 DNA sequence: TGTGCCAGCAGCTTAGAGCTAGCCAAAAACATTCAGTACTTC. Its translation is CASSLELAKNIQYF. The variable domain in full, completed from reference TRBV7-9 and TRBJ2-4, reads DTGVSQNPRHKITKRGQNVTFRCDPISEHNRLYWYRQTLGQGPEFLTYFQNEAQLEKSRLLSDRFSAERPKGSFSTLEIQRTEQGDSAMYLCASSLELAKNIQYFGAGTRLSVL.

The chain links TRBV7-6 to TRBJ2-2; tentatively, D is TRBD1 (5 bases). The CDR3 extends over 19 amino acids. Germline values: CDR1 SGHVS, CDR2 FNYEAQ. Trimming shortened V by 0 bases and J by 0 bases, and 17 bases separated the two germline ends. CDR3 nucleotides: TGTGCCAGCAGCTTAGCGGGGCCTTTTAGACTTTCGAACACCGGGGAGCTGTTTTTT. This gives the protein CASSLAGPFRLSNTGELFF.